This TCR beta chain was sequenced during a study of blood T cell repertoires in COVID-19. About the study: From the United States, Italy and Spain came samples of acute and convalescent COVID-19.

Clinical history reported by participants formed the basis on which cohorts were assigned. TCRdb's copy holds only in-frame clones and misses some; the assay was immunoSEQ multiplex PCR. The table includes about 300,000 clones, 89% detected once. The V end lost 7 bases, the J end lost 3 bases, and 11 bases lay between the germline ends. The CDR3 loop spans 13 amino acids. Germline V gene data show CDR1 as SGHNT and CDR2 as YENEEA. This TCR was sampled from a woman between 35 and 50 years old who had recovered from COVID-19. This sequence joins TRBV11-3 and TRBJ2-3, with a weak D call TRBD2 (5 bases). Sequenced: PBMCs or T cells enriched from blood (not recorded which). CDR3 in DNA: TGTGCCAGCAACGGAGGTGGAACAGATACGCAGTATTTT. Translating it yields CASNGGGTDTQYF.